This TCR beta chain was captured by sequencing in a study of identical twins (dated by TCRdb to 2016 to 2017). For the wider study: To test whether fetal clonotypes persist, the study used deep sequencing on TCR alpha and beta repertoires from monozygotic twins, unrelated adults of various ages, and cord blood. Replicate twin experiments were performed at different times using different library preparation protocols to rule out contamination. What the work shows at the level of the full study, not this receptor alone: Zero-insertion analyses could be partly confounded by invariant T cells such as MAIT and iNKT, although diverse VJ usage argued against such confounding for most clonotypes. In beta out-of-frame sequences, excess twin sharing was weaker, because having fewer shared sequences lowered the signal-to-noise ratio. Conclusions relied on cross-sectional statistical analysis, since the same donors could not be followed over many years. Fewer insertions were carried by abundant cord blood beta clonotypes, a similar but weaker trend appeared in young adult naive repertoires, and no such trend appeared in memory repertoires. Compared with coincidental sharing between unrelated individuals, out-of-frame TCR alpha sequences shared between twins showed an excess of sequences with low generation probability. Out-of-frame TCR alpha sharing in monozygotic twins was systematically underestimated by recombination models, whereas sharing between unrelated individuals was in agreement with the recombination models.

With respect to this clonotype: The antigen this receptor binds is unknown. No base-level quality is on record; no much larger clone is a single base apart.

Receptor libraries were prepared by 5' RACE. Instrument used: Illumina HiSeq 2000. A universal primer binding site was introduced by template switching, and a unique molecular identifier was present in the final cDNA, enabling accurate counting of TCR cDNA molecules. Specific primers in the conserved constant-segment region were used to synthesize first-strand cDNA for TCR alpha and beta chains. Each cDNA library was double barcoded, with a SMART-Mk sample barcode plus Illumina barcodes, to control for contamination. TruSeq adapter sequences along with Illumina sample barcodes were introduced in two successive PCR steps. TCR alpha and beta cDNA libraries were sequenced on the Illumina HiSeq platform with custom primers. The original pipeline was this. Unique molecular identifiers were extracted from raw reads with MiGEC, and CDR3 positions were determined with MiXCR. Recombination models were inferred per individual with the repgenHMM and IGoR tools using an EM algorithm. The tcR package in R was used for shared clonotype analysis, with sharing normalized by the product of cloneset sizes. To study raw recombination free of thymic and clonal selection effects, out-of-frame nonproductive sequences were analyzed. Clones were called with MiXCR by TCRdb after fastp trimmed the public reads at Q25, and only in-frame beta chains were retained. A single entry per CDR3 protein holds the most common genes and DNA from its merged rows. The V and J calls and clone size are TCRdb's, not the authors'. The sample table records about 1.7 million distinct CDR3 sequences; under 35% of these occur just once. The ten largest clones add up to approximately 0.29% of the sample.

All donors were healthy Caucasians. Counted from cysteine to phenylalanine, this CDR3 has 15 amino acids. Just CDR3 DNA is preserved here, 45 bases in frame from base 1. Deletion took 1 base off V and 4 bases off J, with a span of 13 bases between the germline ends. From the germline V gene, CDR1 is SGHRS and CDR2 is YFSETQ. The receptor was isolated from a newborn girl in good health. The sample comprised cord blood. The rearranged chain carries TRBV5-1 and TRBJ2-3; the D gene cannot be named for sure. The encoded CDR3 is CASSLRVASADTQYF. The bases are TGCGCCAGCAGCTTGAGAGTGGCGAGCGCAGATACGCAGTATTTT.